This passage covers 4 T cell receptor beta chains from one sample sequenced in a study of PD-L1 blockade in urothelial cancer. The time point: pretreatment peripheral blood. Repertoires were generated with immunoSEQ multiplex PCR, while TCRdb's copy carries only in-frame clones and drops some. The table shows tens of thousands of clones, with 81% occurring only once. The sample in question was PBMCs, obtained around atezolizumab (anti-PD-L1) treatment. Every receptor here comes from a man aged 70 or older with urothelial cancer.

V usage is TRBV5-4 and J usage is TRBJ2-3; 8 bases agree with TRBD2. This CDR3 comprises 15 residues. From germline, CDR1 is SGHNT and CDR2 YYREEE (reference sequence). J gave up 3 bases and V 1 base, and 4 bases lay outside the gene matches. Here the CDR3 reads CASSLPASGTDTQYF. Written as DNA, the CDR3 is TGTGCCAGCAGCTTGCCGGCTAGCGGGACAGATACGCAGTATTTT.

This chain connects TRBV29-1 to TRBJ2-7, with 9 bases that match TRBD2. Germline V gene lookup returns CDR1 SQVTM and CDR2 ANQGSEA. This CDR3 has 14 residues. With V trimmed by 6 bases and J by 7 bases, 13 bases remained unmatched. CDR3: CSVSVAGVLQEQYF. The DNA of the CDR3 is TGCAGCGTCAGTGTAGCGGGAGTATTACAGGAGCAGTACTTC.

This chain links TRBV19 with TRBJ2-1, with D perhaps matching TRBD1 (6 bases). The CDR3 loop spans 14 amino acids. Germline V gene data show CDR1 as LNHDA and CDR2 as SQIVND (reference sequence). V was trimmed by 7 bases and J by 3 bases, leaving 13 bases between them. This CDR3 reads CASNQGSYYNEQFF. CDR3 in DNA: TGTGCCAGTAATCAGGGGTCGTACTACAATGAGCAGTTCTTC.

The rearrangement uses TRBV7-3 and TRBJ2-7; 8 nucleotides line up with TRBD1. This CDR3 region has 13 residues. Germline values: CDR1 SGHTA, CDR2 FQGTGA. V was clipped by 5 bases and J by 6 bases; unmatched bases: 6. Written as DNA, the CDR3 is TGTGCCAGCAGCCCGGTCACAGGGGGCGAGCAGTACTTC. Amino acid sequence: CASSPVTGGEQYF.